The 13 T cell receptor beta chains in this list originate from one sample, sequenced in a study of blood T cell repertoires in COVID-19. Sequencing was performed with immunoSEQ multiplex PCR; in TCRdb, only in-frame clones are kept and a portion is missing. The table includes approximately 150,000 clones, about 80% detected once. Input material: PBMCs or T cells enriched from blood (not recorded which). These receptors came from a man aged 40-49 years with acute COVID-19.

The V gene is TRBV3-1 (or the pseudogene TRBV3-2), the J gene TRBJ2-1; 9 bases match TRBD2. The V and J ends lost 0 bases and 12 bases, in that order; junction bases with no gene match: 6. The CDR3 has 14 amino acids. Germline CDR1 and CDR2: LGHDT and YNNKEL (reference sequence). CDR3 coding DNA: TGTGCCAGCAGCCAAGATCTCGCGGGAGGGGGGCAGTTCTTC. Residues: CASSQDLAGGGQFF.

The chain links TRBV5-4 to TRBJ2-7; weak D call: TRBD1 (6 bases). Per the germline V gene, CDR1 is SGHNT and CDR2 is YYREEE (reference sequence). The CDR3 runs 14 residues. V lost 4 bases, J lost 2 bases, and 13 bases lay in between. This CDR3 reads CASSGTGLPYEQYF. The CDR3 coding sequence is TGTGCCAGCAGCGGAACAGGGTTGCCCTACGAGCAGTACTTC.

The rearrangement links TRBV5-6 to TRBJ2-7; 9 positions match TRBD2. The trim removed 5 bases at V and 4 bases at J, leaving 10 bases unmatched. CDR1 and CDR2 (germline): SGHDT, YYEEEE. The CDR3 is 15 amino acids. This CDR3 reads CASSTSLAGWYEQYF. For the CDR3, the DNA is TGTGCCAGCAGTACCAGCCTAGCGGGATGGTACGAGCAGTACTTC.

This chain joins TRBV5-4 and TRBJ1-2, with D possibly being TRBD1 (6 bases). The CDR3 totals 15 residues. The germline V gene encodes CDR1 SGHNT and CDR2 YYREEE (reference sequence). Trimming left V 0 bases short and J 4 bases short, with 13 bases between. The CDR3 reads CASSLGQGQFYGYTF. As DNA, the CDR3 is TGTGCCAGCAGCTTGGGGCAGGGGCAGTTCTATGGCTACACCTTC.

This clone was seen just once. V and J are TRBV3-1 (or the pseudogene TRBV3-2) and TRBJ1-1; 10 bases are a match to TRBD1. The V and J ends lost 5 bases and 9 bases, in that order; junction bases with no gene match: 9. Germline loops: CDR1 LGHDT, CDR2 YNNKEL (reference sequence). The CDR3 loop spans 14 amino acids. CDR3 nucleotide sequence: TGTGCCAGCAGCAACCGGGACAGGGGCGGAAAAGCTTTCTTT. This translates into CASSNRDRGGKAFF.

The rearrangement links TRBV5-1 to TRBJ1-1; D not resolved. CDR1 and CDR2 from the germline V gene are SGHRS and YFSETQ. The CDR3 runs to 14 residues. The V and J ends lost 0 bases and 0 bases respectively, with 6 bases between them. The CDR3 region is CASSLDAVNTEAFF. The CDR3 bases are TGCGCCAGCAGCTTGGATGCAGTGAACACTGAAGCTTTCTTT.

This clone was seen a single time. In DNA form, the CDR3 reads TGTGCCAGCAGTGACAAAGACAATCAGCCCCAGCATTTT. Its translation is CASSDKDNQPQHF. J is TRBJ1-5 and V is TRBV28, with D unclear. The CDR3 length is 13 residues. CDR1 is MDHEN, CDR2 SYDVKM, per germline. V dropped 5 bases and J dropped 3 bases, with 8 bases sitting between them.

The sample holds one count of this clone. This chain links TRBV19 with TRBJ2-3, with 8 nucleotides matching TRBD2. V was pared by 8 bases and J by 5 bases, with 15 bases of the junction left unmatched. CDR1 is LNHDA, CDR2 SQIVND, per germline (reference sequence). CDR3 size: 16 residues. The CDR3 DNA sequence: TGTGCCAGTTCGTCGATGTCGGGAGGGTCCGGAGATACGCAGTATTTT. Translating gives CASSSMSGGSGDTQYF.

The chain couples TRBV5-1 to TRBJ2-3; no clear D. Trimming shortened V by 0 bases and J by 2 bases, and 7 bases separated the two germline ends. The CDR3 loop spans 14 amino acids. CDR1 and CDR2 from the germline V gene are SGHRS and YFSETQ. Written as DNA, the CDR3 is TGCGCCAGCAGCTTGGGTACTCTCACAGATACGCAGTATTTT. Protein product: CASSLGTLTDTQYF.

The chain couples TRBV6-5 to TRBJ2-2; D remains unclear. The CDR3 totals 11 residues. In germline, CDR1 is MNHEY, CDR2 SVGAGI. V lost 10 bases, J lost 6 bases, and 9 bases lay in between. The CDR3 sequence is CANSNAGELFF. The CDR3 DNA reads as TGTGCCAATAGCAATGCCGGGGAGCTGTTTTTT.

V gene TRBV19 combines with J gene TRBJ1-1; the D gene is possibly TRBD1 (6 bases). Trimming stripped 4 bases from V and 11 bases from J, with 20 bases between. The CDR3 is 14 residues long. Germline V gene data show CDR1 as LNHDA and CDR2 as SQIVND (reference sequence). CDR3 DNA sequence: TGTGCCAGTAGTACCCAAAATTCCGGGACATGGGCTTTCTTT. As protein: CASSTQNSGTWAFF.

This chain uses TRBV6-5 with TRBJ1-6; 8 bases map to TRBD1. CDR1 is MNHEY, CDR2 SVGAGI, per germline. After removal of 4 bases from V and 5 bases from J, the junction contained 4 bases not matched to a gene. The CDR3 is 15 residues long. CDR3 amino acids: CASSSRTGHNSPLHF. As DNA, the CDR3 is TGTGCCAGCAGTTCGCGGACAGGGCATAATTCACCCCTCCACTTT.

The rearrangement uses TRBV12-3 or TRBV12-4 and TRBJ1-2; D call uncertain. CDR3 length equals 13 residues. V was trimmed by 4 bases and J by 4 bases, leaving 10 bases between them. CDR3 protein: CASSSEQIYGYTF. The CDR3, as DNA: TGTGCCAGCAGTTCCGAACAGATCTATGGCTACACCTTC.